There are a few counts of the clone carrying this TCR beta chain. No antigen is known for it. There are 14 residues in the CDR3. Germline V lookup: CDR1 SGHVS, CDR2 FNYEAQ. The V segment lost 4 bases and the J segment 6 bases; nucleotides outside the gene matches: 5. This sample is drawn from a study of cytomegalovirus exposure and HLA in healthy donors. Study information: An early data release held approximately 80 million unique TCRs from HLA-typed donors.

Study-wide findings and caveats: An Asian-associated ancestry cluster reportedly showed fewer N-insertions than the approximately 660-donor mean in a later analysis. According to the study, around 160 TCR beta chains were cytomegalovirus-associated. According to an earlier analysis, most TCR beta V segments yielded productive rearrangements about 87% or about 30% of the time.

Amplification used 60 Vbeta primers and 13 Jbeta primers. Sequenced by immunoSEQ multiplex PCR; TCRdb stores in-frame clones only, minus some. The sample contains more than 100,000 clones, 50% to 75% of which appear only once. The source is a woman aged 40 to 55 in good health and CMV-seropositive. Sequencing was performed on PBMCs. The rearrangement links TRBV7-6 to TRBJ2-2; 7 nucleotides agree with TRBD1. The CDR3 region is CASSSQGDPGELFF. The CDR3 DNA sequence: TGTGCCAGCAGCTCTCAGGGGGACCCCGGGGAGCTGTTTTTT.